Following are 17 T cell receptor beta chains from one sample sequenced in a study of identical twins. TCRdb ran MiXCR on the 5' RACE reads and lists one entry per CDR3 protein. Here the sample spans hundreds of thousands of distinct CDR3 sequences, around 22% being singletons. These records were also assigned to another study, of yellow fever vaccine responses in identical twins.

Material: CD4+ T cells sorted from blood. The receptors here all came from a woman aged 18-29 years in good health.

The chain links TRBV7-9 to TRBJ2-3; 11 nucleotides match TRBD1. The CDR3 length is 15 residues. The V gene end was trimmed by 6 bases and the J gene end by 3 bases; junction bases not matched to a gene: 5. Germline CDR1 and CDR2: SEHNR and FQNEAQ (reference sequence). The CDR3 loop is CASRRTGGETDTQYF. CDR3 coding DNA: TGTGCCAGCAGACGGACAGGGGGCGAGACAGATACGCAGTATTTT.

This clonotype was recorded a few times. CDR3 sequence: CASSFGQPETQYF. The DNA for the CDR3 is TGTGCCAGCAGCTTCGGACAGCCAGAGACCCAGTACTTC. The chain combines TRBV7-7 with TRBJ2-5, with D maybe TRBD1 (6 bases). Deletions cut 3 bases from V and 4 bases from J, with 9 bases between. There are 13 residues in the CDR3. Germline CDR1 is SSHAT and CDR2 is FNYEAQ (reference sequence).

This clonotype showed up just a few times. The rearrangement uses TRBV5-1 and TRBJ1-1; D gene unclear. The ends were cut back, 0 bases at V and 0 bases at J, with 9 bases in the middle. CDR3 length: 15 amino acids. Germline CDR1 is SGHRS and CDR2 is YFSETQ. The CDR3 loop reads CASSLAGLLNTEAFF. The CDR3 nucleotides are TGCGCCAGCAGCTTGGCCGGCCTGTTGAACACTGAAGCTTTCTTT. Full variable domain (remainder filled in from reference TRBV5-1 and TRBJ1-1): KAGVTQTPRYLIKTRGQQVTLSCSPISGHRSVSWYQQTPGQGLQFLFEYFSETQRNKGNFPGRFSGRQFSNSRSEMNVSTLELGDSALYLCASSLAGLLNTEAFFGQGTRLTVV.

The J gene is TRBJ2-1, the V gene TRBV20-1, with 10 bases identical to TRBD2. This CDR3 is 17 amino acids long. Germline CDR1 and CDR2: DFQATT and SNEGSKA (reference sequence). V was clipped by 4 bases and J by 7 bases; unmatched bases: 16. The CDR3 nucleotides are TGCAGTGCTACCCGACAAGCGGGAGGGCATATCTATAATGAGCAGTTCTTC. Its translation is CSATRQAGGHIYNEQFF.

Ten or more counts support this clonotype. The chain couples TRBV7-2 to TRBJ2-7; possibly TRBD2 for D (6 bases). The length of the CDR3 is 16 residues. With 5 bases removed from V and 3 bases from J, the gap between germline ends came to 20 bases. In germline, CDR1 is SGHTA, CDR2 FQGNSA. The CDR3 region is CASSRHGGGSFYEQYF. In nucleotides, the CDR3 is TGTGCCAGCAGCCGTCACGGGGGAGGATCCTTCTACGAGCAGTACTTC. The full variable domain, in which reference TRBV7-2 and TRBJ2-7 provide the parts outside the CDR3, is GAGVSQSPSNKVTEKGKDVELRCDPISGHTALYWYRQSLGQGLEFLIYFQGNSAPDKSGLPSDRFSAERTGGSVSTLTIQRTQQEDSAVYLCASSRHGGGSFYEQYFGPGTRLTVT.

V usage is TRBV15 and J usage is TRBJ2-1, with 7 bases aligning to TRBD2. Germline CDR1 and CDR2: LNHNV and YYDKDF (reference sequence). Germline trimming cut 5 bases from V and 4 bases from J; bases unmatched to any gene: 8. The length of the CDR3 is 15 residues. This CDR3 reads CATSRGVPAYNEQFF. As DNA, the CDR3 is TGTGCCACCAGCCGGGGGGTCCCTGCATACAATGAGCAGTTCTTC. Combining the CDR3 with reference TRBV15 and TRBJ2-1 gives the whole variable domain DAMVIQNPRYQVTQFGKPVTLSCSQTLNHNVMYWYQQKSSQAPKLLFHYYDKDFNNEADTPDNFQSRRPNTSFCFLDIRSPGLGDTAMYLCATSRGVPAYNEQFFGPGTRLTVL.

The CDR3 DNA is TGTGCCAGCAGCCCTGACGGTTGGGGGTTAAGAGAAACCCAGTACTTC. Translated: CASSPDGWGLRETQYF. The V call is TRBV7-9, the J call TRBJ2-5; D possibly uses TRBD1 or TRBD2 (5 bases each). V gave up 5 bases and J gave up 8 bases, with 24 bases separating them. In germline, CDR1 is SEHNR, CDR2 FQNEAQ (reference sequence). The CDR3 covers 16 residues.

This clonotype was found a few times. This chain uses TRBV18 with TRBJ2-4; D remains unclear. CDR3 length: 16 amino acids. V was trimmed by 6 bases and J by 0 bases, leaving 15 bases between them. Germline CDR1 is KGHSH and CDR2 is LQKENI. The CDR3 DNA sequence: TGTGCCAGCTCCCCTCCCTTGGGATCAGCCAAAAACATTCAGTACTTC. It codes for CASSPPLGSAKNIQYF.

The rearrangement links TRBV28 to TRBJ2-1; the D gene could be TRBD1 or TRBD2 (5 bases each). CDR3 size: 18 residues. V was trimmed by 3 bases and J by 0 bases, leaving 18 bases between them. The germline CDR1 and CDR2 sequences are MDHEN and SYDVKM. CDR3: CASSFFGLGGGSYNEQFF. For the CDR3, the DNA is TGTGCCAGCAGTTTTTTCGGTTTGGGTGGGGGCTCCTACAATGAGCAGTTCTTC.

The rearrangement uses TRBV20-1 and TRBJ2-3; 12 nucleotides line up with TRBD2. The CDR3 loop spans 14 amino acids. Unmatched junction bases numbered 5, after V lost 5 bases and J lost 5 bases. Per germline, CDR1 DFQATT and CDR2 SNEGSKA (reference sequence). CDR3 protein: CSAPLAGGRDTQYF. DNA for the CDR3: TGCAGTGCTCCACTAGCGGGGGGTAGAGATACGCAGTATTTT.

CDR3 DNA sequence: TGCGCCAGCAGCCCTAAACTACGAGTCGGTATGGATGAGCAGTTCTTC. This translates into CASSPKLRVGMDEQFF. The chain combines TRBV5-1 with TRBJ2-1; D unclear. The CDR3 has 16 residues. CDR1 and CDR2 from the germline V gene are SGHRS and YFSETQ. V was clipped by 4 bases and J by 8 bases, with 22 bases between them.

This clonotype was observed at least ten times. V and J are TRBV12-3 or TRBV12-4 and TRBJ2-7; the match to TRBD1 covers 11 bases. V dropped 3 bases and J dropped 5; count of bases not matched to a gene: 3. The CDR3 length is 14 residues. This CDR3 is CASSLGTGGNEQYV. DNA for the CDR3: TGTGCCAGCAGTTTGGGGACAGGGGGTAACGAGCAGTACGTC.

In its sample, this clonotype was seen a few times. This chain joins TRBV2 and TRBJ2-2; 8 bases are shared with TRBD2. Germline values: CDR1 SNHLY, CDR2 FYNNEI. This CDR3 has 15 amino acids. J was trimmed by 2 bases and V by 5 bases; bases with no gene match: 4. Here the CDR3 reads CASSIAGKNTGELFF. As DNA, the CDR3 is TGTGCCAGCAGTATAGCGGGGAAAAACACCGGGGAGCTGTTTTTT.

The chain is built from TRBV6-1 and TRBJ1-2, with no clear D. V lost 6 bases and J lost 1, with 6 bases in between. Germline V CDR1 and CDR2: MNHNS, SASEGT. This CDR3 contains 12 residues. The CDR3 region has the DNA TGTGCCAGCAGGGTTTTTAACTATGGCTACACCTTC. Its protein is CASRVFNYGYTF.

This chain connects TRBV12-3 or TRBV12-4 to TRBJ2-1; the match to TRBD2 covers 8 bases. V lost 6 bases and J lost 3; bases outside the gene matches: 4. The CDR3 runs to 14 residues. CDR3 sequence reads: CASRIAGLYNEQFF. For the CDR3, the DNA is TGTGCCAGCAGAATAGCGGGGCTCTACAATGAGCAGTTCTTC.

The chain carries TRBV20-1 and TRBJ2-7; the match to TRBD1 covers 9 bases. The CDR3 is 15 residues long. Germline lookup yields CDR1 DFQATT and CDR2 SNEGSKA (reference sequence). The V segment lost 3 bases and the J segment 7 bases; nucleotides outside the gene matches: 13. CDR3 sequence: CSASTTGGKPLEQYF. The DNA of the CDR3 is TGCAGTGCTAGTACGACAGGGGGAAAGCCATTGGAGCAGTACTTC.

This clonotype was detected a few times. The genes are TRBV6-1 and TRBJ1-3; D gene unclear. Germline CDR1 and CDR2: MNHNS and SASEGT. V shed 2 bases and J shed 0 bases, with 11 bases lying between them. The CDR3 is made up of 16 amino acids. CDR3 sequence reads: CASSESPFLSGNTIYF. The CDR3 DNA reads TGTGCCAGCAGTGAAAGCCCCTTTCTCTCTGGAAACACCATATATTTT.